These T cell receptor beta chains were read from a single sample in a study of lymphopenia after photon versus proton radiotherapy. The repertoire was sequenced with immunoSEQ multiplex PCR; TCRdb's copy has only in-frame clones and lacks some. The sample has some 41,000 clones; roughly 84% are singletons. The material was peripheral blood, obtained from a patient treated with photon-based radiotherapy. The receptor source for this set is a man aged 45-65 years with gastric cancer. The conserved cysteine and the conserved F or W are not part of the CDR3 here. Fields, in order: V gene, J gene, CDR3 length, CDR3 protein.

TRBV5-1	TRBJ2-7	13	ASSLTGQDPIEQY
TRBV7-2	TRBJ1-5	12	ASSTGQANQPQH
TRBV6-5	TRBJ2-1	13	ASRPHQPTYNEQF
TRBV10-1	TRBJ1-1	14	ASSEGQGAPRTEAF
TRBV7-6	TRBJ2-3	12	ASSLSGAEDTQY
TRBV25-1	TRBJ2-3	13	ASLNSGRATDTQY
TRBV9	TRBJ2-5	11	ASSVGGGETQY
TRBV27	TRBJ2-7	13	ASSWTSSSSYEQY
TRBV5-1	TRBJ2-5	12	ASSLGDKQETQY
TRBV28	TRBJ2-1	14	ASSTPGTSAHNEQF
TRBV5-5	TRBJ2-7	14	ASTSGLADTSYEQY
TRBV5-1	TRBJ2-7	14	ASSHTTGRQSDEQY
TRBV18	TRBJ1-4	16	ASSPNEATQGQYEKLF
TRBV5-1	TRBJ2-3	16	ASSLLSSGKASTDTQY
TRBV10-3	TRBJ2-2	14	AISDPTLSNTGELF
TRBV6-5	TRBJ2-7	11	ASSYDSSYEQY
TRBV7-2	TRBJ2-1	12	ASSSRKSDNEQF
TRBV18	TRBJ2-7	12	ASSPGQSPYEQY
TRBV27	TRBJ2-6	15	ASSKETGRAGANVLT
TRBV30	TRBJ1-3	13	AWSLDSTSGNTIY
TRBV7-9	TRBJ2-1	15	ASSDTSGRASYNEQF
TRBV6-1	TRBJ2-1	10	ASSESRVQQF
TRBV11-1	TRBJ1-2	11	ASSFGLNYGYT
TRBV7-6	TRBJ2-1	16	ASSLEGGSRAAYNEQF
TRBV11-2	TRBJ2-5	9	ASSLGETQY
TRBV5-1	TRBJ2-5	11	ASAGGAGETQY
TRBV19	TRBJ2-2	12	ASGGGGHTGELF
TRBV5-1	TRBJ2-2	12	ASSLGQSTGELF
TRBV19	TRBJ2-1	13	ASSMGQGAGNEQF
TRBV7-9	TRBJ1-1	10	ASSLGTVEAF
TRBV19	TRBJ1-2	12	ASGTTQGRNGYT
TRBV7-9	TRBJ2-7	11	ASRARVSGEQY
TRBV7-9	TRBJ2-6	17	ASSFRPRDGSSGANVLT
TRBV18	TRBJ1-5	11	ASSPSSNQPQH
TRBV11-2	TRBJ2-2	15	ASSFLGQGFSGGELF
TRBV7-9	TRBJ2-3	13	ASSSTGIAGDTQY
TRBV6-1	TRBJ1-1	14	ASSEHVESWNTEAF
TRBV6-5	TRBJ2-7	12	ASSSWRAPYEQY
TRBV4-1	TRBJ1-5	13	ASSRGDRINQPQH
TRBV5-1	TRBJ2-1	13	ASSLGGPGSNEQF
TRBV23-1	TRBJ2-7	15	ASSQSDRERFTYEQY
TRBV6-4	TRBJ2-7	8	ASSDYEQY